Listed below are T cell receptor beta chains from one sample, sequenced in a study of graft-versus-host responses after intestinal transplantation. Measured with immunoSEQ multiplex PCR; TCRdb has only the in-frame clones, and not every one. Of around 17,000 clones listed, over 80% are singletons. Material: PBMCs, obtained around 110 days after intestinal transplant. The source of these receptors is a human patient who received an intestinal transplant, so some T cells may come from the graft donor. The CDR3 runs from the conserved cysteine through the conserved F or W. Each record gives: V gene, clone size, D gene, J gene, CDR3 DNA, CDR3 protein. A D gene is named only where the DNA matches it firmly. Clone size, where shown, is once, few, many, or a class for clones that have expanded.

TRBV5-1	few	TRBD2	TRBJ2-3	TGCGCCAGCAGCTTGGCCGGGGCGGGAGGGGGGACAGATACGCAGTATTTT	CASSLAGAGGGTDTQYF
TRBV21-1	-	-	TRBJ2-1	TGTGCCAGCAGCACACTTTACAATGAGCAGTTCTTC	CASSTLYNEQFF
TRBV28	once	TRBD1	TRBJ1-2	TGTGCCAGCAGTTCCCGGACAGGGAGGGGCTATGGCTACACCTTC	CASSSRTGRGYGYTF
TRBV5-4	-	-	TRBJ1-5	TGTGCCAGCTACAGTAATCAGCCCCAGCATTTT	CASYSNQPQHF
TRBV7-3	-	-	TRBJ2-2	TGTGCCAGCAGCTTAAACAGCCCTCTGAACACCGGGGAGCTGTTTTTT	CASSLNSPLNTGELFF
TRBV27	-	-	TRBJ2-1	TGTGCCAGCAGGCTGGGAGGTTACAATGAGCAGTTCTTC	CASRLGGYNEQFF
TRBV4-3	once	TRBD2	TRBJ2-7	TGCGCCAGCAGCCAAGAGGCGGGGGGCGGCTACGAGCAGTACTTC	CASSQEAGGGYEQYF
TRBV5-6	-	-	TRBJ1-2	TGTGCCAGCAGCTTGGCAGGCAGGCCTAACTATGGCTACACCTTC	CASSLAGRPNYGYTF
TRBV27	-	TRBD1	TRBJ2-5	TGTGCCAGCATGAAGAACCCTGACAGGGGGCTCCAAGAGACCCAGTACTTC	CASMKNPDRGLQETQYF
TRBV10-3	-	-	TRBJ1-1	TGTGCCATCAGTGCCAGGGAGATCACTGAAGCTTTCTTT	CAISAREITEAFF
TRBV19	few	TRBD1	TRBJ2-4	TGTGCCAGTTCAGGGGCAGGGGGCACTCCTGAAGCCAAAAACATTCAGTACTTC	CASSGAGGTPEAKNIQYF
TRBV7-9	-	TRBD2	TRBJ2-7	TGTGCCAGCAGCTCAAAAGGGACTAGCGGGAGGCCCTACGAGCAGTACTTC	CASSSKGTSGRPYEQYF
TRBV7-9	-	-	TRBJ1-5	TGTGCCAGCAGCTTCAGCCATAGCAATCAGCCCCAGCATTTT	CASSFSHSNQPQHF
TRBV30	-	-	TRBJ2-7	TGTGCCTGGAGTGTACAGGCCAGCTCCTACGAGCAGTACTTC	CAWSVQASSYEQYF
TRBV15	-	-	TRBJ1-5	TGTGCCACCAGCAGAGTAAGTAGCAATCAGCCCCAGCATTTT	CATSRVSSNQPQHF
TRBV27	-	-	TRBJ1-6	TGTGCCAGCAGTTTATCCGGGGCCTTCTATAATTCACCCCTCCACTTT	CASSLSGAFYNSPLHF
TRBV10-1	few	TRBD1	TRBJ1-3	TGCGCCAGCAGTGAGTGGACAGGGGAGACGACTGGAAACACCATATATTTT	CASSEWTGETTGNTIYF
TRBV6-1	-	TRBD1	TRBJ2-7	TGTGCCAGCAGTTTGGGGGACAGCACCTACGAGCAGTACTTC	CASSLGDSTYEQYF
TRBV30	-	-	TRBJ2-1	TGTGCCTATAGAGGGACCGCCTACAATGAGCAGTTCTTC	CAYRGTAYNEQFF
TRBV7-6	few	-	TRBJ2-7	TGTGCCAGCAGCCCATTGGGAGTTGGAGGCTGGGGAGAGCAGTACTTC	CASSPLGVGGWGEQYF
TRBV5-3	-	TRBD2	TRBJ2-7	TGTGCCAGAAGCGCCGAGACTAGCGGGAGGGCCTCCTACGAGCAGTACTTC	CARSAETSGRASYEQYF
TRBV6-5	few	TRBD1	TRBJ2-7	TGTGCCAGCAGTGGCCGGGACAGGGGGAACGAGCAGTACTTC	CASSGRDRGNEQYF
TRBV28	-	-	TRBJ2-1	TGTGCCACCTTTCACAATGAGCAGTTCTTC	CATFHNEQFF
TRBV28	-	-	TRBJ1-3	TGTGCCAGCAGTTTAGCTAGACAGATTATAAGAAACACCATATATTTT	CASSLARQIIRNTIYF
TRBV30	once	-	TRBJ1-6	TGTGCCTGGAGTATCCGGGGCGTCTATAATTCACCCCTCCACTTT	CAWSIRGVYNSPLHF
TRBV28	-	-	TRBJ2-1	TGTGCCACCCACCGACTAGTATCCTACAATGAGCAGTTCTTC	CATHRLVSYNEQFF
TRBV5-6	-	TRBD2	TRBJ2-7	TGTGCCAGCAGCTTAGGAGCGGGAACGTCCTACGAGCAGTACTTC	CASSLGAGTSYEQYF
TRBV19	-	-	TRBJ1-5	TGTGCCAGTAGTATGTCGGCAGAGGATAGCAATCAGCCCCAGCATTTT	CASSMSAEDSNQPQHF
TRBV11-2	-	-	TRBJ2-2	TGTGCCAGCAGCTTAGATTCGAGGGCAGGGCGGACCGGGGAGCTGTTTTTT	CASSLDSRAGRTGELFF
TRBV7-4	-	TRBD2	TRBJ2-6	TGTGCCAGCAGCTTATGGCCTCCGGGAGGTTCGGGCAGGAGGTCTGGGGCCAACGTCCTGACTTTC	CASSLWPPGGSGRRSGANVLTF
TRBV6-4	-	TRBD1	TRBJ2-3	TGTGCCAGCAGTGAGGGGACAGGCGCAGATACGCAGTATTTT	CASSEGTGADTQYF
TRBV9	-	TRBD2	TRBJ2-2	TGTGCCAGCAGCGTAGTAGGCGGGAGCCGGGCCGATCACGTCGGCGGGGAGCTGTTTTTT	CASSVVGGSRADHVGGELFF
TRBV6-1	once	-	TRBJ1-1	TGTGCCAGCAGTGAATTTGGGTTCGGCACTGAAGCTTTCTTT	CASSEFGFGTEAFF
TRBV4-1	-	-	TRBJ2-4	TGCGCCAGCAGCCAAGAGGGGGGCGGCCTCACCAAAAACATTCAGTACTTC	CASSQEGGGLTKNIQYF
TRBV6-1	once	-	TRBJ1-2	TGTGCCAGCAGGAGGGGCCCGGATGGCTACACCTTC	CASRRGPDGYTF
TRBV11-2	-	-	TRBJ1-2	TGTGCCAGCAGCGTCGGTTCAAGCAGAAAGACCTATGGCTACACCTTC	CASSVGSSRKTYGYTF
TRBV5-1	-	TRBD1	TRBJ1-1	TGCGCCAGCAGGCCCACAGGGGGCGTTCACACTGAAGCTTTCTTT	CASRPTGGVHTEAFF
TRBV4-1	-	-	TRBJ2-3	TGCGCCAGCAGCCAGGGGGTGTCCCCAGTAGATACGCAGTATTTT	CASSQGVSPVDTQYF
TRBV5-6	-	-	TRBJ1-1	TGTGCCAGCAGCCCCCGAGGGGGGGGCACTGAAGCTTTCTTT	CASSPRGGGTEAFF
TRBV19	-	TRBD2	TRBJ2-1	TGTGCCAGTAGTATAAGACTAGCGGGCAGCTCCTACAATGAGCAGTTCTTC	CASSIRLAGSSYNEQFF
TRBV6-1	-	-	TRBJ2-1	TGTGCCACCCGGACTGGAGTCAATGAGCAGTTCTTC	CATRTGVNEQFF
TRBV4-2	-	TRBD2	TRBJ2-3	TGTGCCAGCAGCCAGGTTGGGACTAGCGGGCGCACAGGCACAGATACGCAGTATTTT	CASSQVGTSGRTGTDTQYF
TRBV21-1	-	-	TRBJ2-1	TGTGCCAGCAGCAGGACTAGCTACAATGAGCAGTTCTTC	CASSRTSYNEQFF
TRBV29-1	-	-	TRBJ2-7	TGCAGCTACCTCGACCGAACCTACGAGCAGTACTTC	CSYLDRTYEQYF
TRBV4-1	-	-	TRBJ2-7	TGCGCCAGCAGCCAAGCGCGTTACGAGCAGTACTTC	CASSQARYEQYF
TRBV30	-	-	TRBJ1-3	TGTGCCTGGAGTGTACACTCTGGAAACACCATATATTTT	CAWSVHSGNTIYF
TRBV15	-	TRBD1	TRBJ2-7	TGTGCCACCAGCAGGAGCCGGGACAGGGTCTACGAGCAGTACTTC	CATSRSRDRVYEQYF
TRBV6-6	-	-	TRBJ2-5	TGTGCCAGCAGCCGCAACAGGGCTTCCCAAGAGACCCAGTACTTC	CASSRNRASQETQYF